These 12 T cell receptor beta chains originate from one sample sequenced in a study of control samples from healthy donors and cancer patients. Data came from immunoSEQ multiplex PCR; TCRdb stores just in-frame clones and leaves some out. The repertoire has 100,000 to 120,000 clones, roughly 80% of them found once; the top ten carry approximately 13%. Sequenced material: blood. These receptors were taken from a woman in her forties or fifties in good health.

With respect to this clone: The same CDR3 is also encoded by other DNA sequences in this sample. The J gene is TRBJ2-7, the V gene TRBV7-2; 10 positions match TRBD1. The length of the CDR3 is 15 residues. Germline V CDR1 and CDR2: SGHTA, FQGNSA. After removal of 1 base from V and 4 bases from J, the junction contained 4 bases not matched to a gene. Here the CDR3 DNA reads TGTGCCAGCAGCTTAGATGGGACAGGGGTATACGAGCAGTACTTC. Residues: CASSLDGTGVYEQYF.

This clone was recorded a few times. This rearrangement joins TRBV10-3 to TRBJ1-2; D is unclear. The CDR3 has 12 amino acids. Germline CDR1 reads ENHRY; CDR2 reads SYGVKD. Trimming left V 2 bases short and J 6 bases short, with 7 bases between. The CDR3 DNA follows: TGTGCCATCAGTGAGCAGACCCATGGCTACACCTTC. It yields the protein CAISEQTHGYTF.

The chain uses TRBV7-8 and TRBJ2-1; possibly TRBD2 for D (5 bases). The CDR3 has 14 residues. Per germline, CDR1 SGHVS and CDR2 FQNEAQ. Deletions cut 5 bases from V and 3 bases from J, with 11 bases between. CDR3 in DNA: TGTGCCAGCAGCCCCCGGAGGTTCTACAATGAGCAGTTCTTC. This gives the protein CASSPRRFYNEQFF.

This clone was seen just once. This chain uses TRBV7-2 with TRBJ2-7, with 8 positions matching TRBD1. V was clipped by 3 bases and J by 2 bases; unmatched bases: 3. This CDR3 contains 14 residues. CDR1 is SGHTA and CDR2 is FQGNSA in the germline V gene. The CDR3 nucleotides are TGTGCCAGCAGCTTGGACAGGGTGCCCTACGAGCAGTACTTC. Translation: CASSLDRVPYEQYF. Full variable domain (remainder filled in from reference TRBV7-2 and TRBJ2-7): GAGVSQSPSNKVTEKGKDVELRCDPISGHTALYWYRQSLGQGLEFLIYFQGNSAPDKSGLPSDRFSAERTGGSVSTLTIQRTQQEDSAVYLCASSLDRVPYEQYFGPGTRLTVT.

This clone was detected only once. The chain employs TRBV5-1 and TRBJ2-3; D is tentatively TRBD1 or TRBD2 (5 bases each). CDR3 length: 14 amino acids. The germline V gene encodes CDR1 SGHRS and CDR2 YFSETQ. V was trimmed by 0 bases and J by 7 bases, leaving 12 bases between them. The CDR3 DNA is TGCGCCAGCAGCTTGGACAACGGGGACCATACGCAGTATTTT. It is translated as CASSLDNGDHTQYF.

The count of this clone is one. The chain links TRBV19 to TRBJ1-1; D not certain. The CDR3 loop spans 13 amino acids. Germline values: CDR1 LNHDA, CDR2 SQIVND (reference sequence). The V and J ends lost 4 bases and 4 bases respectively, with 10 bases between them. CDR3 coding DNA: TGTGCCAGTAGTACCCAATACATCACTGAAGCTTTCTTT. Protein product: CASSTQYITEAFF.

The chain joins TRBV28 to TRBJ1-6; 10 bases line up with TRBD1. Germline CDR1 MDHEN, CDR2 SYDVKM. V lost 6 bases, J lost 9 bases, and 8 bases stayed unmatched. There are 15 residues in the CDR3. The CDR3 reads CASSATGQGSSPLHF. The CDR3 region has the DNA TGTGCCAGCAGCGCCACGGGACAGGGGAGTTCACCCCTCCACTTT.

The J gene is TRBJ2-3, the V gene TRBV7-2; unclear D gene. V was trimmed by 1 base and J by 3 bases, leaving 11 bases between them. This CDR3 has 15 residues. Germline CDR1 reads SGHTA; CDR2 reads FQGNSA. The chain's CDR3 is CASSLGISKTDTQYF. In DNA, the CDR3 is TGTGCCAGCAGCTTAGGTATTAGCAAGACAGATACGCAGTATTTT.

The DNA for the CDR3 is TGTGCCAGCAGTAGGACAGGGGGAACCTACGAGCAGTACTTC. Protein sequence: CASSRTGGTYEQYF. The chain couples TRBV28 to TRBJ2-7, with 10 bases matching TRBD1. The CDR3 contains 14 residues. Germline V CDR1 and CDR2: MDHEN, SYDVKM. Trimming removed 5 bases from V and 2 bases from J; junction bases left unmatched: 3.

The CDR3 region is CASSTGVSNQPQHF. The CDR3 region has the DNA TGTGCCAGCAGCACAGGGGTTAGCAATCAGCCCCAGCATTTT. The rearrangement joins TRBV7-6 to TRBJ1-5; 7 bases align to TRBD1. CDR1 and CDR2 (germline): SGHVS, FNYEAQ. Trimming took 5 bases from V and 0 from J; bases not matched to a gene: 1. The CDR3 runs to 14 residues.

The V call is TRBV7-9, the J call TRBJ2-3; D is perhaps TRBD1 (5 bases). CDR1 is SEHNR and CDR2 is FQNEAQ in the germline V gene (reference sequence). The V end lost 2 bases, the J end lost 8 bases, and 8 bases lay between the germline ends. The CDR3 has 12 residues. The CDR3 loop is CASSLLQGTQYF. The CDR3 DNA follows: TGTGCCAGCAGCTTACTCCAGGGTACGCAGTATTTT.

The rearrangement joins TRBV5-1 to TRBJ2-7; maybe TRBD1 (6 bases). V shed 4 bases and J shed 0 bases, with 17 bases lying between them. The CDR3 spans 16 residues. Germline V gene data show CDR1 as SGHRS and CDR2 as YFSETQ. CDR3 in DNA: TGCGCCAGCAGCCGGGGTACAGGGTCCAGCTCCTACGAGCAGTACTTC. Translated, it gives CASSRGTGSSSYEQYF.